These 5 T cell receptor beta chains were sequenced from one sample in a study of post-analysis software for immune sequencing data. Overall study findings and caveats: Patients carried roughly 5 TRBV segments more frequently than controls did, and TRBV5-6, TRBV5-1 and TRBV20-1 were among them.

Included in the TCR beta cDNA libraries were unique molecular identifiers. From the PCR reads, TCRdb called clonotypes with MiXCR, one entry per CDR3 protein. The sample lists about 460,000 distinct CDR3 sequences, 40% to 55% occurring once. These receptors lack a known antigen. Sample: blood. The receptors here all came from a girl under 18 with multiple sclerosis.

This clonotype came up a few times. The chain couples TRBV12-3 or TRBV12-4 to TRBJ1-5; perhaps TRBD1 as D (5 bases). V gave up 5 bases and J gave up 1 base, with 15 bases separating them. There are 16 residues in the CDR3. In DNA, the CDR3 is TGTGCCAGCAGTGACGACAGTCGGAGGAGCAATCAGCCCCAGCATTTT. Translated, it gives CASSDDSRRSNQPQHF.

There are a few counts of this clonotype. The chain employs TRBV10-3 and TRBJ2-7; 10 bases map to TRBD2. The trim removed 8 bases at V and 7 bases at J, leaving 26 bases unmatched. Germline V gene sequence: CDR1 ENHRY, CDR2 SYGVKD. The CDR3 runs to 19 residues. The CDR3 here is CAISPSDSRLVAGGGEQYF. Written as DNA, the CDR3 is TGTGCCATCTCACCCTCCGACAGCCGGTTGGTAGCGGGAGGAGGTGAGCAGTACTTC.

V usage is TRBV7-3 and J usage is TRBJ2-3; tentatively, D is TRBD2 (5 bases). Germline V lookup: CDR1 SGHTA, CDR2 FQGTGA. The CDR3 totals 14 residues. V was trimmed by 2 bases and J by 5 bases, leaving 11 bases between them. The DNA of the CDR3 is TGTGCCAGCAGCTTACCTACTAGTAAAGATACGCAGTATTTT. Residues: CASSLPTSKDTQYF.

This chain joins TRBV4-3 and TRBJ1-2; D is uncertain. Germline-derived CDR1 and CDR2 are LGHNA and YSLEER. CDR3 size: 16 residues. Trimming took off 0 bases at V and 5 bases at J, with 16 bases between the two ends. As DNA, the CDR3 is TGCGCCAGCAGCCAAGATCGAAGAGCCGTAGGATATGGCTACACCTTC. Translation: CASSQDRRAVGYGYTF.

This clonotype was recorded a few times. V is TRBV7-9 and J is TRBJ2-6, with D tentatively TRBD2 (5 bases). CDR1 SEHNR and CDR2 FQNEAQ come from the germline V gene (reference sequence). Deletions cut 6 bases from V and 0 bases from J, with 15 bases between. CDR3 length equals 17 residues. CDR3 nucleotides: TGTGCCAGCAGGCGGGTGGGTCGCAGCTCTGGGGCCAACGTCCTGACTTTC. This sequence encodes CASRRVGRSSGANVLTF.